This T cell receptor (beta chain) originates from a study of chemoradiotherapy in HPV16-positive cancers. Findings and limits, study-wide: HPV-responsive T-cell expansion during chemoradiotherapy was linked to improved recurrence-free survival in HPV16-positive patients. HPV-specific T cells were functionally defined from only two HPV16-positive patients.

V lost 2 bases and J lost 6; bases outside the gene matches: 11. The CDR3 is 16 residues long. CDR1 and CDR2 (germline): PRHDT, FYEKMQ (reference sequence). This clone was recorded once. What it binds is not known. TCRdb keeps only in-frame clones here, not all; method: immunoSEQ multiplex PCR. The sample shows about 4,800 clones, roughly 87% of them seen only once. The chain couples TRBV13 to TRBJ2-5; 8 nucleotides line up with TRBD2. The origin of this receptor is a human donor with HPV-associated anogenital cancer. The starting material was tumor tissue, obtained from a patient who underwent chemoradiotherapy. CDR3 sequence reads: CASSLRGSGREKTQYF. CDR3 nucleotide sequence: TGTGCCAGCAGCTTAAGAGGGAGCGGGAGAGAGAAGACCCAGTACTTC.